The following is a T cell receptor beta chain sequence with its context. Its matching antigen is unknown. The CDR3 totals 13 residues. Per germline, CDR1 SGHDN and CDR2 FVKESK. Trimming shortened V by 0 bases and J by 5 bases, and 7 bases separated the two germline ends. The data belong to a study of T cells after yellow fever vaccination. The wider study: Fractions low in cell number were prepared with SMART-Seq v4 Ultra Low Input. General study results and limits: Clonotypes shared by both compartments, CD4 and CD8, made up a small share. Bulk-population clonotypes that are abundant could appear as contaminants in FACS-sorted repertoires. Boosting was followed by the reappearance of most primary-vaccination clones (96% CD4, about 89% CD8).

MiXCR, run by TCRdb on the 5' RACE reads, gives a single entry per CDR3 protein. The sample lists approximately 250,000 distinct CDR3 sequences, roughly 5.2% occurring once. The source was CD4+ T cells sorted from PBMCs, collected on the day of the yellow fever booster vaccination. This sequence was found in a man between 18 and 29 years old who received the YFV17D yellow fever vaccine. The chain employs TRBV14 and TRBJ2-5; D call uncertain. The CDR3 DNA reads as TGTGCCAGCAGCCAAGACGTGCGCGAGACCCAGTACTTC. It yields the protein CASSQDVRETQYF.